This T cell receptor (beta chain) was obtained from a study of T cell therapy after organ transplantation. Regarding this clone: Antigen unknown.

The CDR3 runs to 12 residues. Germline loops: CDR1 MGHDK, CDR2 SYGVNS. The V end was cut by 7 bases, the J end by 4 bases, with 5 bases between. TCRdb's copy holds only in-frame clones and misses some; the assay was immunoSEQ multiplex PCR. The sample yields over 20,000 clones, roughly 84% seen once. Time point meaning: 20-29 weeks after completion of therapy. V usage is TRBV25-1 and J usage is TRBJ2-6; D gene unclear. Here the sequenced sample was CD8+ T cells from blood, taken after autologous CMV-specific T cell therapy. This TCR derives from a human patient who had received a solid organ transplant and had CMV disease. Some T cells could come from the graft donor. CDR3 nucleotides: TGTGCCAGCACTCTGGGGGCCAACGTCCTGACTTTC. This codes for CASTLGANVLTF.